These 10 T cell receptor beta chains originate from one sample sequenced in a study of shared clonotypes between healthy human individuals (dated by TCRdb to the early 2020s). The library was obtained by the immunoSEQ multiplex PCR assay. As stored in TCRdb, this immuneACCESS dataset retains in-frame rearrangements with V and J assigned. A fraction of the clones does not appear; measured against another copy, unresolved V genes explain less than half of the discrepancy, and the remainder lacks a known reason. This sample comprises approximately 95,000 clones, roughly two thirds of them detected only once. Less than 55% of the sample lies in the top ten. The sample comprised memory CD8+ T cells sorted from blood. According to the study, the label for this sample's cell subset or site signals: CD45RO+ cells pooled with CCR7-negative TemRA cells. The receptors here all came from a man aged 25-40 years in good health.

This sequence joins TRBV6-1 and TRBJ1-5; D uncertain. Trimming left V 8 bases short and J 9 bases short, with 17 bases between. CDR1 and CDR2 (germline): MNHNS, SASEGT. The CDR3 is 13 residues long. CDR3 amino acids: CASRESEYLPQHF. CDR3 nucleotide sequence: TGTGCCAGCCGGGAGAGCGAATATTTGCCCCAGCATTTT.

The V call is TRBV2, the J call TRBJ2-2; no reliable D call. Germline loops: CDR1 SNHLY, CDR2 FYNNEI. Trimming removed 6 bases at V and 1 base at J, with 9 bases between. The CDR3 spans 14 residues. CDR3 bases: TGTGCCAGCAGCGCCAACATGAACACCGGGGAGCTGTTTTTT. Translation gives CASSANMNTGELFF.

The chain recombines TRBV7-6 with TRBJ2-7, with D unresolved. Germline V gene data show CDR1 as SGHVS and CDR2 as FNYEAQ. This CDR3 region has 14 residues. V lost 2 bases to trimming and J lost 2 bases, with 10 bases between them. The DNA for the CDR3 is TGTGCCAGCAGCTTACTCAGCTCTCCCTACGAGCAGTACTTC. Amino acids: CASSLLSSPYEQYF.

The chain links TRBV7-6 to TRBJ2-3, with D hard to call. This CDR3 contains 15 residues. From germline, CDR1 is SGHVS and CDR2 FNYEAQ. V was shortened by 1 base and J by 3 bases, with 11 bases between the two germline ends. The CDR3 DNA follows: TGTGCCAGCAGCTTAGGGGTCGAGAGGACAGATACGCAGTATTTT. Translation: CASSLGVERTDTQYF.

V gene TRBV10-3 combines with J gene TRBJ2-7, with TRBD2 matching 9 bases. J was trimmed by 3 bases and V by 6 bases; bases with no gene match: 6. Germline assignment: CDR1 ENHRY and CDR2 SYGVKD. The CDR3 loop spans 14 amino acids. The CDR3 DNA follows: TGTGCCATCAGCCTAGCGGGACTTATCTACGAGCAGTACTTC. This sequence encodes CAISLAGLIYEQYF.

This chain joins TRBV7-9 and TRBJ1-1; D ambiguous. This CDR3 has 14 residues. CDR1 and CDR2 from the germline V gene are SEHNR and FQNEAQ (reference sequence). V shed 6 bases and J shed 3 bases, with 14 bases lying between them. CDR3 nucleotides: TGTGCCAGCAGAGCACCGGGGTTTGACACTGAAGCTTTCTTT. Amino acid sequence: CASRAPGFDTEAFF.

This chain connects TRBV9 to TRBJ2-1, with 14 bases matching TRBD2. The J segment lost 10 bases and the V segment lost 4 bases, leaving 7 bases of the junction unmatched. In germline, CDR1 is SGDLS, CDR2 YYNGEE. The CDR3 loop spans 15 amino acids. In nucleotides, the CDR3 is TGTGCCAGCAGCCCCGGGACTAGCGGGAGTAGCGAGCAGTTCTTC. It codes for CASSPGTSGSSEQFF.

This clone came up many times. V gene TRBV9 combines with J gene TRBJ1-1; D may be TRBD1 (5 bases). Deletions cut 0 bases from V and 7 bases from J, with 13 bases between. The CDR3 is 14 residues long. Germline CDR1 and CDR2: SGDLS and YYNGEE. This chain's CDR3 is CASSVVPGSNEAFF. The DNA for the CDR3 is TGTGCCAGCAGCGTAGTTCCAGGGTCAAATGAAGCTTTCTTT.

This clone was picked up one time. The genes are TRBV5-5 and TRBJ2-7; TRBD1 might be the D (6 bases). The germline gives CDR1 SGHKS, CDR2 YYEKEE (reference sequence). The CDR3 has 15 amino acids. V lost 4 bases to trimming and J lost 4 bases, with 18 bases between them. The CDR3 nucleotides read TGTGCCAGCAGCCCGGTAGGGACACCCTTTTACGAGCAGTACTTC. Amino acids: CASSPVGTPFYEQYF. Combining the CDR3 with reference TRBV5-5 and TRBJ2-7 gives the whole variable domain DAGVTQSPTHLIKTRGQQVTLRCSPISGHKSVSWYQQVLGQGPQFIFQYYEKEERGRGNFPDRFSARQFPNYSSELNVNALLLGDSALYLCASSPVGTPFYEQYFGPGTRLTVT.

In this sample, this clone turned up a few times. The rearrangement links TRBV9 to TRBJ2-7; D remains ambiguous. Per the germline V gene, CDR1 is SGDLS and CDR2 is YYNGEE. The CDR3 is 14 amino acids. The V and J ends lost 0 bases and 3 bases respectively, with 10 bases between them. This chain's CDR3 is CASSVGVGVYEQYF. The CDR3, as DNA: TGTGCCAGCAGCGTAGGTGTTGGGGTCTACGAGCAGTACTTC.